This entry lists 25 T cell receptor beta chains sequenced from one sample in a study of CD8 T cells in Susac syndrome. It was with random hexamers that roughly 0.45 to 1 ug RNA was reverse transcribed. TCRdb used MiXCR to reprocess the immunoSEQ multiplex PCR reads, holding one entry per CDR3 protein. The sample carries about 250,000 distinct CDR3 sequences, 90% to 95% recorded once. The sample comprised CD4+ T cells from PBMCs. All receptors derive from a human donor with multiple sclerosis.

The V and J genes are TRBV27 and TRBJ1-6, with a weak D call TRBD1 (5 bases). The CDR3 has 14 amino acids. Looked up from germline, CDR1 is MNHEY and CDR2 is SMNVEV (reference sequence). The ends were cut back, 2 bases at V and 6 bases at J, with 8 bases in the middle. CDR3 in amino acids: CASSLQGVNSPLHF. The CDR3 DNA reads TGTGCCAGCAGTTTACAGGGTGTTAATTCACCCCTCCACTTT.

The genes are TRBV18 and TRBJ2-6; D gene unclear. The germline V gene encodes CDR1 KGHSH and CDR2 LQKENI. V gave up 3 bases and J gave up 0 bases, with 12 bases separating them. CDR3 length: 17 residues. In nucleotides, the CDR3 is TGTGCCAGCTCACCTGGTCTACTCAGCTCTGGGGCCAACGTCCTGACTTTC. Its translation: CASSPGLLSSGANVLTF.

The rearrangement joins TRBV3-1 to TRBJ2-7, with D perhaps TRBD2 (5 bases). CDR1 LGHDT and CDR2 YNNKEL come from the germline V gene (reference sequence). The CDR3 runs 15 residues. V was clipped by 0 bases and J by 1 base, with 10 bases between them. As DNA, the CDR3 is TGTGCCAGCAGCCAAGAATTTTTAGCGTCCTACGAGCAGTACTTC. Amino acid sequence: CASSQEFLASYEQYF.

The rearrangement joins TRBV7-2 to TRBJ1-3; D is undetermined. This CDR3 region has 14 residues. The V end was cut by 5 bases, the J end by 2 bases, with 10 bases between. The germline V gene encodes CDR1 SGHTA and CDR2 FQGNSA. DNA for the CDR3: TGTGCCAGCAGCAAACCGGGAACTGGAAACACCATATATTTT. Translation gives CASSKPGTGNTIYF.

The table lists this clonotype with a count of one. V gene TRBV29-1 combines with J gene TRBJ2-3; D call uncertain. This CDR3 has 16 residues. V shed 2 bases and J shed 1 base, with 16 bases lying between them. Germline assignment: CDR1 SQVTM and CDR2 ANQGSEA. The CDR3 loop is CSVEPWSTDGTDTQYF. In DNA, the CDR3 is TGCAGCGTTGAACCATGGTCCACGGATGGCACAGATACGCAGTATTTT.

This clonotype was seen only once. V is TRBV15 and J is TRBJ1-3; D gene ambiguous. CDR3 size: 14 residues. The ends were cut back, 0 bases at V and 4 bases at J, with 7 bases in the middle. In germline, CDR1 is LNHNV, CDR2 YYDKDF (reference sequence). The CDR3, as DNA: TGTGCCACCAGCAGAGATTGGTCCGGAAACACCATATATTTT. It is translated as CATSRDWSGNTIYF.

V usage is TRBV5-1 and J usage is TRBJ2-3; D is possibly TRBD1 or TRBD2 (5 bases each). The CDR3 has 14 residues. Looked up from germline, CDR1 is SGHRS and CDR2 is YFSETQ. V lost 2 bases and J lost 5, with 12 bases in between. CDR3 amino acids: CASSFWDGKDTQYF. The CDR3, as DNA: TGCGCCAGCAGCTTTTGGGACGGCAAAGATACGCAGTATTTT.

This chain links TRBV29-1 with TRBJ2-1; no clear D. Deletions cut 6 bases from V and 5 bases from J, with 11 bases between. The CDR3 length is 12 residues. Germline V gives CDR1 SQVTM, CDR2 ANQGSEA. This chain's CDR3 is CSVAWSDNEQFF. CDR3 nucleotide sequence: TGCAGCGTCGCTTGGTCGGACAATGAGCAGTTCTTC.

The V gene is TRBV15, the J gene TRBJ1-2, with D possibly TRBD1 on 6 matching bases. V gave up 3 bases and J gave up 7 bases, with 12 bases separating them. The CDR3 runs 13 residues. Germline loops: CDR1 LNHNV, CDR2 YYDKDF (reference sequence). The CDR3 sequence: CATSRGAQGGYTF. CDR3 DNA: TGTGCCACCAGCAGGGGGGCTCAGGGTGGCTACACCTTC.

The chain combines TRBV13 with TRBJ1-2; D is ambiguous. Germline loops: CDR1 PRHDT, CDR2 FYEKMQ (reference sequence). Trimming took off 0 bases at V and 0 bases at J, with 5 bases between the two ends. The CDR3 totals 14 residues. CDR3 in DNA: TGTGCCAGCAGCTTAGGGGCCTCTAACTATGGCTACACCTTC. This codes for CASSLGASNYGYTF.

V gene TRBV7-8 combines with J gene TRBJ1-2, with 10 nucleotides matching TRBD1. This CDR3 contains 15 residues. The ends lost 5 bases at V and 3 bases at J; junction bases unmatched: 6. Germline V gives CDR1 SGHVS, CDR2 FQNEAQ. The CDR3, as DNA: TGTGCCAGCAGCCCGAGGACAGGGGGGGACTATGGCTACACCTTC. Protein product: CASSPRTGGDYGYTF.

The CDR3 DNA is TGCGCCAGCAGCTTGGGACCCGGGGAGCTCGATGGCTACACCTTC. The encoded protein is CASSLGPGELDGYTF. J is TRBJ1-2 and V is TRBV5-1, with no clear D. The CDR3 totals 15 residues. Trimming pared 0 bases from V and 6 bases from J, leaving 15 bases between. Germline CDR1 SGHRS, CDR2 YFSETQ.

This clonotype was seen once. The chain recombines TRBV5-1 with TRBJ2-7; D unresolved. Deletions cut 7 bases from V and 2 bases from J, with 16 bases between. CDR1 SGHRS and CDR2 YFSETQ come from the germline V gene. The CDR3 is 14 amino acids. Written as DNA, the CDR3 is TGCGCCAGCGCTCCGTTAGAAGCACCCTACGAGCAGTACTTC. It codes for CASAPLEAPYEQYF. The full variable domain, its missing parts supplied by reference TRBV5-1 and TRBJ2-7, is KAGVTQTPRYLIKTRGQQVTLSCSPISGHRSVSWYQQTPGQGLQFLFEYFSETQRNKGNFPGRFSGRQFSNSRSEMNVSTLELGDSALYLCASAPLEAPYEQYFGPGTRLTVT.

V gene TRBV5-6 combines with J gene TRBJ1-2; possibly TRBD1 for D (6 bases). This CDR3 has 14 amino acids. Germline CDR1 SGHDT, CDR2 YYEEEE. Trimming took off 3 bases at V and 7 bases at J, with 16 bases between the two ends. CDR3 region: CASSWKGGYSGYTF. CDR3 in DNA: TGTGCCAGCAGCTGGAAGGGGGGGTACAGTGGCTACACCTTC.

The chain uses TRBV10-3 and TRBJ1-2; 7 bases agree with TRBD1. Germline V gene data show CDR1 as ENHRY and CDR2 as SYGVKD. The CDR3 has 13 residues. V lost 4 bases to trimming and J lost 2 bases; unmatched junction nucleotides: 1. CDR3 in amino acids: CAISVDRNYGYTF. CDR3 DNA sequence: TGTGCCATCAGTGTGGACAGGAACTATGGCTACACCTTC.

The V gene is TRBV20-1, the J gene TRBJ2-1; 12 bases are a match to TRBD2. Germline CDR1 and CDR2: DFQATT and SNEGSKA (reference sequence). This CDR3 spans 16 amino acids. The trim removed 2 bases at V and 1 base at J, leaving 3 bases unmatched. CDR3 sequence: CSARRLAGASYNEQFF. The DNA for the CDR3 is TGCAGTGCTAGAAGACTAGCGGGGGCGTCCTACAATGAGCAGTTCTTC.

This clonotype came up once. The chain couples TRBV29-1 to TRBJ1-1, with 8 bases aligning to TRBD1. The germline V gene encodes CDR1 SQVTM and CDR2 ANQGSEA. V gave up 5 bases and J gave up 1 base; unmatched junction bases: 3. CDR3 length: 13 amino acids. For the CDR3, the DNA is TGCAGCGTTTCCAGGGGGCGGAACACTGAAGCTTTCTTT. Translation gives CSVSRGRNTEAFF.

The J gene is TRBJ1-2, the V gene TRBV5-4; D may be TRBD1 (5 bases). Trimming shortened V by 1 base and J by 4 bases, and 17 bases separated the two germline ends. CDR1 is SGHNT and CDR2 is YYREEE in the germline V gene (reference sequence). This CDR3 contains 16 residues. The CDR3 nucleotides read TGTGCCAGCAGCTTGTCCGGAGGGGCTCGGACCTATGGCTACACCTTC. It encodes CASSLSGGARTYGYTF.

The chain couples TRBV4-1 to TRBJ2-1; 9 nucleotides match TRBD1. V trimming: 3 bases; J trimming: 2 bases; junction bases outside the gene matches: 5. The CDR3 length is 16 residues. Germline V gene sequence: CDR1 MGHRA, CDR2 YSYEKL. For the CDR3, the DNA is TGCGCCAGCAGCCATTCCGGGACAGGGACCTACAATGAGCAGTTCTTC. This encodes CASSHSGTGTYNEQFF.

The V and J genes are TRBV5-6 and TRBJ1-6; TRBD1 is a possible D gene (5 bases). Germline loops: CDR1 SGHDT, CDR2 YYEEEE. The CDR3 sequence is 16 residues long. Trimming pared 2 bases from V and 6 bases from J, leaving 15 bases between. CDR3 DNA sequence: TGTGCCAGCAGCTTAGGTCGGGGCGCGGGTAATTCACCCCTCCACTTT. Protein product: CASSLGRGAGNSPLHF. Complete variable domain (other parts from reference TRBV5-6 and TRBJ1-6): DAGVTQSPTHLIKTRGQQVTLRCSPKSGHDTVSWYQQALGQGPQFIFQYYEEEERQRGNFPDRFSGHQFPNYSSELNVNALLLGDSALYLCASSLGRGAGNSPLHFGNGTRLTVT.

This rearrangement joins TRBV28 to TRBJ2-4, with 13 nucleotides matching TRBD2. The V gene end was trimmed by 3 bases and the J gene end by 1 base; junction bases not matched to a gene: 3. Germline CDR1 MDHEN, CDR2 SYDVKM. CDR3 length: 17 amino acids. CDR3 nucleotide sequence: TGTGCCAGCAGTTTCACTAGCGGGGGGGCCGCCAAAAACATTCAGTACTTC. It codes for CASSFTSGGAAKNIQYF.

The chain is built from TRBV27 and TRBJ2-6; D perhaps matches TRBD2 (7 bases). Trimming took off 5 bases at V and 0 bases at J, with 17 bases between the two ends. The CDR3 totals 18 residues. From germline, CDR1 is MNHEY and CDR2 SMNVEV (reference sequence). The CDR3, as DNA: TGTGCCAGCAGTCCCCGAGGGGGAGGGTTCTCTGGGGCCAACGTCCTGACTTTC. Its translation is CASSPRGGGFSGANVLTF.

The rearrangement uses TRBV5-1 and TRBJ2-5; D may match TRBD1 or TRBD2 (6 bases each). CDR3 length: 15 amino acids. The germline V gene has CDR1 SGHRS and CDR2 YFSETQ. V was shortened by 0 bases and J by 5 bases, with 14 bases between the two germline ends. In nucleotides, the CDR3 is TGCGCCAGCAGCTTGGCGGGGGACAAAGGGGAGACCCAGTACTTC. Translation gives CASSLAGDKGETQYF.

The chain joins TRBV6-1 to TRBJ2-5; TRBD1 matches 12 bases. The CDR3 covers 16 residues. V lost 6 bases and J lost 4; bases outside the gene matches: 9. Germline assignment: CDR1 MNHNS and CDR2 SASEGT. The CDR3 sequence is CASSPPGQGAGETQYF. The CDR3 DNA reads TGTGCCAGCAGCCCTCCGGGACAGGGGGCCGGAGAGACCCAGTACTTC.

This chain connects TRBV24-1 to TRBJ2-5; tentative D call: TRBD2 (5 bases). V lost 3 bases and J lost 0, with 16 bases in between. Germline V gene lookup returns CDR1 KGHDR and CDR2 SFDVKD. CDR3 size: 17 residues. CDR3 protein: CATSDPVRADYQETQYF. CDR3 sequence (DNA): TGTGCCACCAGTGATCCGGTGAGGGCAGACTACCAAGAGACCCAGTACTTC.